These 21 T cell receptor beta chains came from one sample sequenced in a study of T-cell reconstitution after alpha-beta-depleted transplantation in children. Unique molecular identifiers tagged the TCRbeta library. MiXCR was run by TCRdb on the PCR reads, yielding one entry per CDR3 protein. The sample lists around 600,000 distinct CDR3 sequences; 20% to 25% were seen once. Sequenced material: PBMCs, mostly from graft donor cells, taken 360 days after TCRalphabeta/CD19-depleted stem cell transplant. These receptors originate from a boy in the first two years of life who had a stem cell transplant for acute myeloid leukemia, so the T cells may come from the graft donor.

This clonotype was recorded a few times. The rearrangement links TRBV7-9 to TRBJ2-1, with TRBD2 matching over 8 bases. The V and J ends lost 2 bases and 5 bases, in that order; junction bases with no gene match: 11. Germline V gene sequence: CDR1 SEHNR, CDR2 FQNEAQ (reference sequence). This CDR3 is built from 17 residues. The CDR3, as DNA: TGTGCCAGCAGCTTAAAGATCTTAGGGACTAGGGACAATGAGCAGTTCTTC. It specifies CASSLKILGTRDNEQFF.

This clonotype was found once. This chain connects TRBV18 to TRBJ2-7, with D perhaps matching TRBD2 (6 bases). V shed 3 bases and J shed 6 bases, with 9 bases lying between them. CDR1 and CDR2 (germline): KGHSH, LQKENI. This CDR3 is 12 amino acids long. CDR3: CASSPGGGEQYV. The CDR3 bases are TGTGCCAGCTCACCCGGGGGAGGCGAGCAGTACGTC.

The V call is TRBV15, the J call TRBJ2-4; D perhaps matches TRBD1 (5 bases). The germline V gene encodes CDR1 LNHNV and CDR2 YYDKDF (reference sequence). The germline V and J ends were trimmed by 6 bases and 0 bases, with 12 bases remaining between them. There are 15 residues in the CDR3. The CDR3 loop reads CATRSQGLAKNIQYF. CDR3 coding DNA: TGTGCCACCAGATCCCAGGGCCTAGCCAAAAACATTCAGTACTTC. Filled out from reference TRBV15 and TRBJ2-4, the complete variable domain reads DAMVIQNPRYQVTQFGKPVTLSCSQTLNHNVMYWYQQKSSQAPKLLFHYYDKDFNNEADTPDNFQSRRPNTSFCFLDIRSPGLGDTAMYLCATRSQGLAKNIQYFGAGTRLSVL.

V is TRBV7-9 and J is TRBJ2-2; no reliable D call. There are 13 residues in the CDR3. The germline V gene encodes CDR1 SEHNR and CDR2 FQNEAQ (reference sequence). V lost 6 bases to trimming and J lost 3 bases, with 8 bases between them. The CDR3 spells CASSEVDTGELFF. CDR3 in DNA: TGTGCCAGCAGTGAGGTCGACACCGGGGAGCTGTTTTTT.

The CDR3 is CASTFQKLAKNIQYF. CDR3 nucleotides: TGTGCCAGCACATTCCAAAAACTAGCCAAAAACATTCAGTACTTC. The chain has TRBV21-1 and TRBJ2-4. TRBV21-1 is a known pseudogene. This CDR3 region has 15 residues.

This clonotype showed up just a few times. The chain combines TRBV11-3 with TRBJ2-7; maybe TRBD2 (6 bases). The V end lost 4 bases, the J end lost 6 bases, and 13 bases lay between the germline ends. The CDR3 has 13 amino acids. Germline V gene lookup returns CDR1 SGHNT and CDR2 YENEEA. In nucleotides, the CDR3 is TGTGCCAGCAGCTCTAGACGGGGGAGCGAGCAGTACTTC. Its protein product is CASSSRRGSEQYF.

This clonotype was seen only a few times. V and J are TRBV5-5 and TRBJ1-2; possible D gene TRBD1, 5 bases. Germline CDR1 is SGHKS and CDR2 is YYEKEE (reference sequence). The CDR3 consists of 14 residues. Trimming pared 5 bases from V and 1 base from J, leaving 12 bases between. This CDR3 is CASRKGTDNYGYTF. CDR3 bases: TGTGCCAGCAGGAAAGGGACGGATAACTATGGCTACACCTTC.

Only a few counts were recorded for this clonotype. This chain joins TRBV5-5 and TRBJ1-5; the D is unclear. V shed 4 bases and J shed 2 bases, with 13 bases lying between them. Germline V gene sequence: CDR1 SGHKS, CDR2 YYEKEE (reference sequence). There are 15 residues in the CDR3. The CDR3 reads CASSRHKSGNQPQHF. CDR3 in DNA: TGTGCCAGCAGCCGTCACAAGAGTGGCAATCAGCCCCAGCATTTT.

V usage is TRBV12-3 or TRBV12-4 and J usage is TRBJ1-1, with TRBD1 identical over 7 bases. V lost 6 bases, J lost 1 base, and 5 bases stayed unmatched. This CDR3 region has 14 residues. The CDR3, as DNA: TGTGCCAGCAGCCGGACAGGACGGAACACTGAAGCTTTCTTT. Protein product: CASSRTGRNTEAFF.

This chain joins TRBV28 and TRBJ2-7; D perhaps matches TRBD2 (7 bases). Germline-derived CDR1 and CDR2 are MDHEN and SYDVKM. Trimming stripped 4 bases from V and 6 bases from J, with 22 bases between. The CDR3 totals 16 residues. The DNA of the CDR3 is TGTGCCAGCAGTTCCCTGGGAGGGACAAGAGGACGCGAGCAGTACGTC. Protein sequence: CASSSLGGTRGREQYV.

This clonotype has at least ten counts. The CDR3 region is CASSTLTDQETQYF. CDR3 nucleotides: TGTGCCAGCAGCACTCTGACAGATCAAGAGACCCAGTACTTC. The J gene is TRBJ2-5, the V gene TRBV5-4; the D gene is possibly TRBD1 (5 bases). Trimming cost V 4 bases and J 2 bases, with 12 bases left between them. The CDR3 has 14 residues. Germline V gene data show CDR1 as SGHNT and CDR2 as YYREEE (reference sequence).

The genes are TRBV28 and TRBJ2-5; D tentatively reads TRBD1 or TRBD2 (5 bases each). Deletions cut 5 bases from V and 4 bases from J, with 14 bases between. Germline CDR1 is MDHEN and CDR2 is SYDVKM. The CDR3 is 14 amino acids. CDR3 residues: CASSDPGRGETQYF. The DNA for the CDR3 is TGTGCCAGCAGTGATCCGGGACGTGGAGAGACCCAGTACTTC.

This clonotype was observed at least ten times. The chain carries TRBV6-5 and TRBJ2-3; D is perhaps TRBD2 (6 bases). The CDR3 has 15 residues. V was cut by 2 bases and J by 1 base, with 10 bases left in between. Germline assignment: CDR1 MNHEY and CDR2 SVGAGI. The CDR3 DNA follows: TGTGCCAGCAGTTACGACGGGGGAGGCACAGATACGCAGTATTTT. Amino acid sequence: CASSYDGGGTDTQYF.

This clonotype has just a few counts. The rearrangement links TRBV6-5 to TRBJ1-1; maybe TRBD1 (5 bases). The CDR3 has 15 amino acids. Trimming shortened V by 4 bases and J by 1 base, and 13 bases separated the two germline ends. Germline values: CDR1 MNHEY, CDR2 SVGAGI. The CDR3 DNA sequence: TGTGCCAGCAGTTCCCCACAGGTGACGAACACTGAAGCTTTCTTT. Protein sequence: CASSSPQVTNTEAFF.

The table lists this clonotype with a few counts. The rearrangement uses TRBV7-2 and TRBJ2-1; 7 positions agree with TRBD1. This CDR3 is built from 15 residues. V trimming: 3 bases; J trimming: 1 base; junction bases outside the gene matches: 3. Per the germline V gene, CDR1 is SGHTA and CDR2 is FQGNSA. The CDR3 sequence is CASSFHRGSYNEQFF. CDR3 nucleotides: TGTGCCAGCAGCTTCCACAGGGGATCCTACAATGAGCAGTTCTTC.

This clonotype was picked up a small number of times. The chain has TRBV20-1 and TRBJ2-4; D might be TRBD1 (5 bases). Trimming shortened V by 6 bases and J by 3 bases, and 15 bases separated the two germline ends. The germline gives CDR1 DFQATT, CDR2 SNEGSKA (reference sequence). The CDR3 has 14 amino acids. The CDR3 coding sequence is TGCAGTGCGTGTGACAGCTTCGGCAAAAACATTCAGTACTTC. It yields the protein CSACDSFGKNIQYF.

CDR3 in amino acids: CASSFGGGGEKISYV. CDR3 coding DNA: TGTGCCAGCAGTTTTGGTGGAGGTGGGGAGAAAATAAGCTACGTC. The chain combines TRBV28 with TRBJ2-7, with D possibly matching TRBD2 (5 bases). Trimming cost V 3 bases and J 13 bases, with 25 bases left between them. The CDR3 is 15 amino acids. The germline V gene encodes CDR1 MDHEN and CDR2 SYDVKM.

V is TRBV6-1 and J is TRBJ2-2; D not certain. The CDR3 has 15 amino acids. The germline V gene has CDR1 MNHNS and CDR2 SASEGT. V lost 3 bases and J 4 bases, leaving 12 bases between the germline ends. In DNA, the CDR3 is TGTGCCAGCAGTGAGGGCTTTCGAGGCACCGGGGAGCTGTTTTTT. Translation gives CASSEGFRGTGELFF.

In its sample, this clonotype was seen a few times. V gene TRBV4-2 combines with J gene TRBJ2-3, with D possibly being TRBD1 or TRBD2 (5 bases each). V was clipped by 6 bases and J by 0 bases, with 10 bases between them. The CDR3 is 14 residues long. Germline CDR1 LGHNA, CDR2 YNFKEQ. The CDR3 bases are TGTGCCAGCAGTTCCGAGGGGAGCACAGATACGCAGTATTTT. Translation gives CASSSEGSTDTQYF.

The J gene is TRBJ1-2, the V gene TRBV12-3 or TRBV12-4; the D gene is possibly TRBD1 (6 bases). The CDR3 covers 17 residues. V dropped 7 bases and J dropped 2 bases, with 23 bases sitting between them. The CDR3 sequence is CASTLGAGTLSNYGYTF. CDR3 in DNA: TGTGCCAGCACCCTGGGGGCGGGTACTCTTTCGAACTATGGCTACACCTTC.

This clonotype appeared a few times. The rearrangement joins TRBV6-1 to TRBJ2-1, with TRBD2 identical over 11 bases. The trim removed 6 bases at V and 2 bases at J, leaving 6 bases unmatched. There are 16 residues in the CDR3. The germline V gene has CDR1 MNHNS and CDR2 SASEGT. This chain's CDR3 is CASRETSGGTYNEQFF. The DNA for the CDR3 is TGTGCCAGCAGAGAAACTAGCGGGGGAACCTACAATGAGCAGTTCTTC.